Listed here is a single TCR beta chain. The antigen is unknown. The data are from a study of T cell responses to AZD1222 COVID-19 vaccine. Turning to the study itself: Pooled together were second doses at about 4 or about 12 weeks.

CDR3 length: 15 amino acids. Trimming left V 4 bases short and J 3 bases short, with 16 bases between. The V gene's germline CDR1 is MNHNY and CDR2 SVGAGI (reference sequence). Study outcomes and limitations: Baseline serology detected seropositivity in only 6 or 7 AZD1222 recipients. Donors were largely white British and mainly female; clonal diversity was possibly underestimated.

Sequencing used immunoSEQ multiplex PCR; TCRdb keeps in-frame clones, though not all of them. The sample carries just over 70,000 clones, approximately 81% recorded once. The source material was peripheral blood, sampled on day 0 of AZD1222 vaccination. The source of this sequence is an adult in good health. The chain links TRBV6-6 to TRBJ2-7; no reliable D call. CDR3 residues: CASSSPDTFLYEQYF. CDR3 nucleotide sequence: TGTGCCAGCAGTTCCCCTGACACCTTTCTCTACGAGCAGTACTTC.